What follows is one TCR beta chain and its context. Its cognate antigen has yet to be identified. Base qualities are not recorded, but no much larger clone differs from it by a single base. This specimen belongs to a study of memory B cells and T cells in multiple sclerosis (dated by TCRdb to the late 2010s). The study in broad terms: TCR beta repertoires of autoproliferating peripheral T cells were compared with the TCR beta repertoires of brain lesion-infiltrating T cells in multiple sclerosis patients. TCR sequencing involved a couple of multiple sclerosis patients from whom brain lesions at autopsy or brain-infiltrating cells from biopsy were available.

Counted from cysteine to phenylalanine, this CDR3 has 15 amino acids. The kept DNA is CDR3 alone, 45 bases in frame from the first base. The germline V gene (reference sequence) specifies MNHEY as CDR1 and SMNVEV as CDR2. The V end gives up 1 base and the J end 4 bases, leaving 2 bases in the junction not matched to a gene. The immunoSEQ Platform was used to amplify TCRbeta CDR3 regions from extracted genomic DNA. Multiplex PCR, high-throughput sequencing and a vendor bioinformatics pipeline were brought together in the immunoSEQ assay. Turning to the authors' computational methods: Non-productive sequences and CDR3s shorter than 4 amino acids were excluded, and clonotype frequencies were recalculated for each sample. Shared clonotypes were identified in immunoSEQ Analyzer 2.0 as identical CDR3 amino acid, V gene and J gene sequences. Repertoire overlap was normalized by dividing shared clonotype counts by the product of both clone-set sizes, with the result scaled by 1000 into arbitrary units. TCRdb mirrors the immuneACCESS table, restricted to in-frame sequences. Some clones are absent from its copies; in checked studies, under half trace to an unresolved V gene, and the reason for the others is unknown. D and trimming were read from the DNA, whereas the V and J calls and clone size are those reported in that table. The table for this sample lists fewer than 15,000 clones; approximately 84% of them were counted only once. Together, the top ten hold less than 3% of the sample.

On the study overall, not on this receptor specifically: Because clone-set sizes differed between compartments, counts of shared clonotypes were influenced and normalization was required.

After CFSE-labeled PBMCs were cultured without any stimulus, the autoproliferating (CFSEdim) and non-proliferating (CFSEhi) T cell fractions were each sequenced on their own. Altogether, 5x10^7 CFSE-labeled PBMCs were kept in culture for 7 days with no stimulus, after which the replicate wells were combined. PBMCs were labeled with around 0.5 uM CFSE and cultured without exogenous stimuli in serum-free AIM-V medium. PBMCs were obtained by Ficoll density gradient centrifugation and kept cryopreserved until use. Using a FACSAria III, live 7-AAD-negative cells were sorted, then washed with PBS and stored frozen at -80 degrees C as dry pellets.

Sequenced material: PBMCs from blood kept in culture. Rearrangement joined TRBV27 to TRBJ2-2; 8 junctional bases match TRBD1. The sequence was obtained from a human donor with multiple sclerosis. CDR3 protein: CASSLLTGGTGELFF. The DNA sequence is given as TGTGCCAGCAGTTTATTAACAGGGGGCACCGGGGAGCTGTTTTTT.